Below, one TCR beta chain is given with its context. A read error may explain this, as a much larger clone is one base away. This CDR3 has 12 residues. The V gene lost 0 bases and the J gene lost 6 bases, with 6 bases spanning the gap. Germline V gene sequence: CDR1 SGHRS, CDR2 YFSETQ. TCRdb's table, derived via immunoSEQ multiplex PCR, lists solely in-frame clones and lacks some. This sample has 150,000 or so clones, with 75% to 95% found just once. These data belong to a study of control samples from healthy donors and cancer patients. This sequence joins TRBV5-1 and TRBJ1-2; D remains unclear. The sample comprised blood. This TCR was sampled from a man aged 18 to 30 in good health. The DNA for the CDR3 is TGCGCCAGCAGCTTGGGGCAGGATGGCTACACCTTC. It is translated as CASSLGQDGYTF.